This T cell receptor beta chain was sequenced for a study of cytomegalovirus exposure and HLA in healthy donors. Looking at the study overall: From donors who were HLA-typed, an early data release held 80 million or so unique TCRs.

Of note for this clone: Its matching antigen is unknown.

The CDR3 runs to 13 residues. With 4 bases removed from V and 1 base from J, the gap between germline ends came to 7 bases. Germline loops: CDR1 KGHSH, CDR2 LQKENI. PCR used 60 Vbeta primers and 13 Jbeta primers. Libraries were prepared by immunoSEQ multiplex PCR; TCRdb keeps only in-frame clonotypes and omits some of them. In the table there are about 160,000 clones, approximately 80% of which are singletons. Study findings and constraints: Follow-up analysis later connected one missense variant in DCLRE1C with trimming of TCR beta V- and J-genes. Several of the most significant clusters appeared, in a later analysis, to be linked to common viral pathogens.

This TCR derives from a male donor in good health and CMV-seropositive. Sequencing was done on a sample of PBMCs. The V and J genes are TRBV18 and TRBJ1-2, with D possibly TRBD1 on 6 matching bases. The CDR3 is CASSRQDNYGYTF. The CDR3 DNA reads TGTGCCAGCTCACGACAGGATAACTATGGCTACACCTTC.